The 22 T cell receptor beta chains listed next were all sequenced from one sample in a study of T cells in Graves' hyperthyroidism and ophthalmopathy. Amplified TCR beta CDR3 regions came from RNA transcripts. The HTBI set primed first-round TCR CDR3 RT-PCR. One entry per CDR3 protein, called by TCRdb with MiXCR from the multiplex PCR reads. Among almost 600,000 distinct CDR3 sequences, under 60% were seen once, and the ten largest hold about 8%. Sequenced material: peripheral blood or thyroid tissue (not recorded which). The source of these receptors is a young woman with Graves' hyperthyroidism.

This clonotype came up many times. The DNA for the CDR3 is TGCGCCAGCCGGGACGGAGGGACCCAGTACTTC. Encoded protein: CASRDGGTQYF. The gene calls are TRBV5-1 and TRBJ2-5; D may correspond to TRBD1 or TRBD2 (5 bases each). Looked up from germline, CDR1 is SGHRS and CDR2 is YFSETQ. V gave up 7 bases and J gave up 7 bases, with 11 bases separating them. The CDR3 totals 11 residues.

The J gene is TRBJ2-2, the V gene TRBV4-1; TRBD1 agrees at 9 bases. CDR3 length equals 14 residues. The trim removed 4 bases at V and 10 bases at J, leaving 7 bases unmatched. CDR1 and CDR2 from the germline V gene are MGHRA and YSYEKL. The CDR3 coding sequence is TGCGCCAGCAGCCCCCGTTGGACAGGGGAGGAGCTGTTTTTT. As protein: CASSPRWTGEELFF.

In its sample, this clonotype was seen many times. The chain links TRBV10-3 to TRBJ2-3, with 9 bases that match TRBD2. Per germline, CDR1 ENHRY and CDR2 SYGVKD. There are 18 residues in the CDR3. The junction had 13 bases not matched to a gene; V was cut back by 6 bases and J by 0 bases. CDR3 region: CAIRVGTSRTPSTDTQYF. CDR3 in DNA: TGTGCCATCAGGGTCGGGACTAGCAGGACCCCTAGCACAGATACGCAGTATTTT.

The chain links TRBV2 to TRBJ1-5; unclear D gene. The CDR3 contains 12 residues. V was cut by 7 bases and J by 13 bases, with 17 bases left in between. From germline, CDR1 is SNHLY and CDR2 FYNNEI. CDR3 protein: CASKEEVGNQHF. The CDR3 region has the DNA TGTGCCAGCAAGGAGGAAGTGGGCAATCAGCATTTT.

The rearrangement links TRBV20-1 to TRBJ2-5; TRBD2 aligns across 14 bases. CDR1 DFQATT and CDR2 SNEGSKA come from the germline V gene (reference sequence). This CDR3 has 16 amino acids. J lost 3 bases, V lost 0 bases, and 3 bases had no gene match. The CDR3 protein is CSARDGGLAGEETQYF. The CDR3 nucleotides read TGCAGTGCTAGAGACGGGGGACTAGCGGGGGAAGAGACCCAGTACTTC.

This clonotype was seen more than once but under ten times. The chain recombines TRBV2 with TRBJ2-6; unclear D gene. The CDR3 is 13 amino acids. Trimming cost V 11 bases and J 0 bases, with 8 bases left between them. The germline V gene has CDR1 SNHLY and CDR2 FYNNEI. CDR3 amino acids: CAGAGSGANVLTF. For the CDR3, the DNA is TGTGCCGGCGCCGGCTCTGGGGCCAACGTCCTGACTTTC.

A word on this clonotype: A much larger clone differs from this one at a single base, so this may be a read error. J is TRBJ2-5 and V is TRBV20-1, with D unresolved. The CDR3 totals 12 residues. Germline values: CDR1 DFQATT, CDR2 SNEGSKA (reference sequence). The chain's CDR3 is CRHRGNQEAQYF. CDR3 DNA sequence: TGCAGGCACAGAGGAAACCAAGAGGCCCAGTACTTC.

The rearrangement uses TRBV12-3 or TRBV12-4 and TRBJ2-5; 7 bases map to TRBD2. The length of the CDR3 is 16 residues. V lost 3 bases, J lost 2 bases, and 9 bases stayed unmatched. The CDR3 DNA is TGTGCCAGCAGTTTGTTGGCGGGAGCTTGGCAAGAGACCCAGTACTTC. Translation: CASSLLAGAWQETQYF.

V and J are TRBV25-1 and TRBJ2-7, with 10 bases matching TRBD2. Per germline, CDR1 MGHDK and CDR2 SYGVNS. The CDR3 totals 15 residues. Germline trimming cut 2 bases from V and 6 bases from J; bases unmatched to any gene: 7. The chain's CDR3 is CASSEGASGRSEQYF. DNA of the CDR3: TGTGCCAGCAGTGAAGGGGCTAGCGGGAGAAGCGAGCAGTACTTC.

This clonotype was observed a few times. The chain joins TRBV10-2 to TRBJ2-1, with a possible D match to TRBD2 (5 bases). The CDR3 loop spans 14 amino acids. Germline V gene data show CDR1 as WSHSY and CDR2 as SAAADI. V gave up 4 bases and J gave up 8 bases, with 15 bases separating them. The CDR3 spells CASSVWQARDEQFF. The CDR3 DNA is TGCGCCAGCAGTGTGTGGCAAGCGCGGGATGAGCAGTTCTTC.

The chain carries TRBV4-1 and TRBJ2-2; D might be TRBD2 (6 bases). V was cut by 4 bases and J by 1 base, with 16 bases left in between. CDR3 length equals 17 residues. Germline CDR1 is MGHRA and CDR2 is YSYEKL. Here the CDR3 DNA reads TGCGCCAGCAGCCCAAGGAGGGCGGAGCTGAACACCGGGGAGCTGTTTTTT. Translation gives CASSPRRAELNTGELFF.

The chain combines TRBV19 with TRBJ1-1; D is unresolved. This CDR3 comprises 14 residues. The germline V gene has CDR1 LNHDA and CDR2 SQIVND (reference sequence). Deletions cut 5 bases from V and 7 bases from J, with 17 bases between. The CDR3 bases are TGTGCCAGTAGTGTCAGCGGGGAAATTGGTGAAGCTTTCTTT. It encodes CASSVSGEIGEAFF. Drawing the rest from reference TRBV19 and TRBJ1-1, the complete variable domain is DGGITQSPKYLFRKEGQNVTLSCEQNLNHDAMYWYRQDPGQGLRLIYYSQIVNDFQKGDIAEGYSVSREKKESFPLTVTSAQKNPTAFYLCASSVSGEIGEAFFGQGTRLTVV.

This chain connects TRBV2 to TRBJ1-5; no clear D gene. Per germline, CDR1 SNHLY and CDR2 FYNNEI. Trimming left V 8 bases short and J 8 bases short, with 16 bases between. CDR3 length: 13 residues. Here the CDR3 DNA reads TGTGCCAGCTCGACGCAGTGGGGTGAGCCCCAGCATTTT. Amino acids: CASSTQWGEPQHF.

V usage is TRBV6-1 and J usage is TRBJ1-5; a possible D gene is TRBD1 (5 bases). V was cut by 6 bases and J by 3 bases, with 15 bases left in between. Germline V gene data show CDR1 as MNHNS and CDR2 as SASEGT. The CDR3 runs to 15 residues. The CDR3 DNA reads as TGTGCCAGCAGAGCGGGACTGACGAACAATCAGCCCCAGCATTTT. Translated: CASRAGLTNNQPQHF.

Comments on this clonotype: The junction shows a germline mismatch at one end, possibly a read error. The chain uses TRBV12-3 or TRBV12-4 and TRBJ1-2, with 10 bases matching TRBD1. The CDR3 totals 12 residues. The CDR3 reads CATTGQGWGYTF. The CDR3 nucleotides are TGCGCCACCACGGGACAGGGGTGGGGCTACACCTTC.

The chain recombines TRBV10-3 with TRBJ1-4; no definite D call. V lost 1 base and J lost 7, with 16 bases in between. Germline assignment: CDR1 ENHRY and CDR2 SYGVKD. The CDR3 sequence is 16 residues long. In DNA form, the CDR3 reads TGTGCCATCAGTGAGTTACCCTTGGCAGGCACTGAAAAACTGTTTTTT. It specifies CAISELPLAGTEKLFF.

Many counts were recorded for this clonotype. V gene TRBV11-2 combines with J gene TRBJ2-7, with 10 nucleotides matching TRBD1. The CDR3 covers 15 residues. V was pared by 2 bases and J by 2 bases, with 3 bases of the junction left unmatched. Germline V gene lookup returns CDR1 SGHAT and CDR2 FQNNGV. The CDR3 spells CASSLSGQGTYEQYF. For the CDR3, the DNA is TGTGCCAGCAGCTTATCGGGACAGGGGACCTACGAGCAGTACTTC.

This clonotype appeared many times. V and J are TRBV20-1 and TRBJ1-1, with a weak D call TRBD1 (5 bases). Germline loops: CDR1 DFQATT, CDR2 SNEGSKA (reference sequence). The CDR3 has 13 residues. The V gene lost 0 bases and the J gene lost 6 bases, with 11 bases spanning the gap. CDR3 loop: CSARDRGTAEAFF. In nucleotides, the CDR3 is TGCAGTGCTAGAGATCGGGGGACCGCTGAAGCTTTCTTT.

The chain combines TRBV20-1 with TRBJ2-3; D is unclear. CDR1 DFQATT and CDR2 SNEGSKA come from the germline V gene (reference sequence). V was clipped by 2 bases and J by 0 bases, with 9 bases between them. The CDR3 totals 14 residues. The CDR3 region has the DNA TGCAGTGCTAGAAGGCCCCTTAGCACAGATACGCAGTATTTT. It codes for CSARRPLSTDTQYF.

The sample holds many counts of this clonotype. The chain is built from TRBV6-6 and TRBJ2-7; 7 positions agree with TRBD1. The germline CDR1 and CDR2 sequences are MNHNY and SVGAGI (reference sequence). V was clipped by 4 bases and J by 0 bases; unmatched bases: 3. CDR3 length: 14 amino acids. The CDR3 sequence: CASSSDRASYEQYF. In DNA form, the CDR3 reads TGTGCCAGCAGTTCCGACAGGGCCTCCTACGAGCAGTACTTC.

As DNA, the CDR3 is TGCGCCAGCAGCCCCATAGCAGAGTTACCCTACAATGAGCAGTTCTTC. Its translation is CASSPIAELPYNEQFF. The chain combines TRBV5-1 with TRBJ2-1; D unclear. The CDR3 has 16 residues. Trimming took 4 bases from V and 2 from J, leaving 16 bases between them. Germline V CDR1 and CDR2: SGHRS, YFSETQ.

This clonotype has a count of ten or more. The chain is built from TRBV12-3 or TRBV12-4 and TRBJ2-2, with D perhaps matching TRBD1 (5 bases). This CDR3 region has 14 residues. V shed 7 bases and J shed 3 bases, with 12 bases lying between them. CDR3 residues: CASTRWGDTGELFF. DNA of the CDR3: TGTGCCAGCACCCGCTGGGGCGACACCGGGGAGCTGTTTTTT.